This TCR beta chain emerged from a study of T-cell reconstitution after alpha-beta-depleted transplantation in children. V gave up 0 bases and J gave up 6 bases, with 12 bases separating them. CDR3 length: 14 amino acids. Germline V lookup: CDR1 LGHNA, CDR2 YNFKEQ. TCRbeta library construction was performed incorporating unique molecular identifiers. From the PCR reads, TCRdb called clonotypes with MiXCR, one entry per CDR3 protein. The table includes about 610,000 distinct CDR3 sequences, 10% to 13% detected once. This clonotype was seen a handful of times. Sequences were derived from PBMCs from the stem cell graft donor, sampled from the stem cell graft. This receptor was obtained from a human donor who donated a stem cell graft to a child with acute myeloid leukemia. The chain employs TRBV4-2 and TRBJ2-7; D unclear. The CDR3 DNA follows: TGTGCCAGCAGCCAAGAATACCCCGGCGGCGAGCAGTACTTC. This sequence encodes CASSQEYPGGEQYF.